Each of the 24 T cell receptor beta chains below was sequenced from the same sample in a study of early T cells in non-severe SARS-CoV-2 infection. Using its own MiXCR run on the 5' RACE reads, TCRdb lists one record per CDR3 protein. The sample consists of about 58,000 distinct CDR3 sequences, roughly 13% of them appearing once. The sample was whole blood. These receptor sequences come from an adult who was a healthcare worker with PCR-confirmed SARS-CoV-2 infection or an uninfected control (not recorded which).

This chain links TRBV12-3 or TRBV12-4 with TRBJ2-3; either TRBD1 or TRBD2 may supply D (6 bases each). V was shortened by 7 bases and J by 5 bases, with 16 bases between the two germline ends. This CDR3 has 14 amino acids. CDR3 sequence (DNA): TGTGCCAGCAAAGGGGGAGGCTGGATAGATACGCAGTATTTT. Protein sequence: CASKGGGWIDTQYF.

Only a few counts were recorded for this clonotype. The V call is TRBV3-1, the J call TRBJ2-3; D might be TRBD1 or TRBD2, each matching 5 bases. Trimming stripped 0 bases from V and 3 bases from J, with 13 bases between. CDR1 LGHDT and CDR2 YNNKEL come from the germline V gene (reference sequence). This CDR3 spans 16 amino acids. CDR3 amino acids: CASSQDGAGKTDTQYF. CDR3 DNA: TGTGCCAGCAGCCAAGATGGGGCGGGTAAGACAGATACGCAGTATTTT.

V gene TRBV3-1 combines with J gene TRBJ2-7; 9 nucleotides align to TRBD2. This CDR3 spans 13 amino acids. V dropped 4 bases and J dropped 6; count of bases not matched to a gene: 4. CDR1 and CDR2 from the germline V gene are LGHDT and YNNKEL (reference sequence). CDR3 coding DNA: TGTGCCAGCAGCCCTATAGCGGGAGCCGAGCAGTACTTC. This encodes CASSPIAGAEQYF.

This clonotype was observed a handful of times. V usage is TRBV20-1 and J usage is TRBJ2-3; 7 bases agree with TRBD1. The CDR3 is 12 amino acids. Germline V gene lookup returns CDR1 DFQATT and CDR2 SNEGSKA (reference sequence). With V trimmed by 6 bases and J by 3 bases, 3 bases remained unmatched. CDR3 residues: CSAEQGTDTQYF. Here the CDR3 DNA reads TGCAGTGCCGAACAGGGGACAGATACGCAGTATTTT.

A note on this clonotype: A much larger clone differs from this one at a single base, so this may be a read error. This sequence joins TRBV18 and TRBJ2-3, with D unresolved. Per the germline V gene, CDR1 is KGHSH and CDR2 is LQKENI. Trimming removed 6 bases from V and 5 bases from J, with 12 bases in between. The CDR3 is 13 amino acids. CDR3 in amino acids: CASSSTGGDTQYF. CDR3 in DNA: TGTGCCAGCTCCTCCACTGGCGGAGATACGCAGTATTTT.

The chain has TRBV28 and TRBJ2-7, with 8 bases aligning to TRBD2. The ends lost 6 bases at V and 0 bases at J; junction bases unmatched: 7. This CDR3 is built from 15 residues. Germline-derived CDR1 and CDR2 are MDHEN and SYDVKM. The CDR3 nucleotides are TGTGCCAGCAGAAAAACGGGGACTAGCTCCTACGAGCAGTACTTC. This sequence encodes CASRKTGTSSYEQYF.

The table lists this clonotype with many counts. The chain recombines TRBV5-1 with TRBJ1-6; the match to TRBD1 covers 10 bases. With V trimmed by 4 bases and J by 9 bases, 7 bases remained unmatched. CDR1 is SGHRS, CDR2 YFSETQ, per germline. The CDR3 loop spans 15 amino acids. In nucleotides, the CDR3 is TGCGCCAGCAGCCTTCAGACAGGGGGCGGTTCACCCCTCCACTTT. Its protein product is CASSLQTGGGSPLHF.

This clonotype was counted ten times or more. This chain links TRBV28 with TRBJ1-4; maybe TRBD1 (5 bases). CDR1 and CDR2 (germline): MDHEN, SYDVKM. Deletions cut 7 bases from V and 8 bases from J, with 14 bases between. The CDR3 runs to 13 residues. This CDR3 is CASKGRVVEKLFF. CDR3 DNA: TGTGCCAGCAAGGGCAGGGTGGTCGAAAAACTGTTTTTT. Together with reference TRBV28 and TRBJ1-4, the CDR3 gives the full variable domain: DVKVTQSSRYLVKRTGEKVFLECVQDMDHENMFWYRQDPGLGLRLIYFSYDVKMKEKGDIPEGYSVSREKKERFSLILESASTNQTSMYLCASKGRVVEKLFFGSGTQLSVL.

This clonotype was counted at least ten times. V gene TRBV12-3 or TRBV12-4 combines with J gene TRBJ2-7, with D possibly being TRBD1 (5 bases). There are 13 residues in the CDR3. V gave up 8 bases and J gave up 1 base, with 12 bases separating them. The CDR3: CASQGRASYEQYF. For the CDR3, the DNA is TGTGCCAGCCAGGGTAGGGCGTCCTACGAGCAGTACTTC.

Ten or more counts support this clonotype. The chain combines TRBV9 with TRBJ2-3; D not resolved. From germline, CDR1 is SGDLS and CDR2 YYNGEE. V shed 0 bases and J shed 5 bases, with 4 bases lying between them. The length of the CDR3 is 12 residues. The CDR3: CASSVEGDTQYF. The CDR3 DNA is TGTGCCAGCAGCGTAGAGGGAGATACGCAGTATTTT.

V gene TRBV14 combines with J gene TRBJ2-3, with D possibly TRBD2 on 5 matching bases. V was pared by 1 base and J by 3 bases, with 8 bases between. Germline V gene data show CDR1 as SGHDN and CDR2 as FVKESK. This CDR3 has 14 residues. In nucleotides, the CDR3 is TGTGCCAGCAGCCAAGGGACTCATACAGATACGCAGTATTTT. It codes for CASSQGTHTDTQYF.

A few counts support this clonotype. This chain connects TRBV5-5 to TRBJ2-5; either TRBD1 or TRBD2 may fit D (5 bases each). From germline, CDR1 is SGHKS and CDR2 YYEKEE (reference sequence). The CDR3 runs to 16 residues. Trimming took off 1 base at V and 1 base at J, with 14 bases between the two ends. CDR3 bases: TGTGCCAGCAGCTTGACGACGAGAGGGGTCCAAGAGACCCAGTACTTC. This sequence encodes CASSLTTRGVQETQYF.

This sequence joins TRBV20-1 and TRBJ2-1; D call uncertain. Trimming cost V 4 bases and J 5 bases, with 21 bases left between them. The germline V gene encodes CDR1 DFQATT and CDR2 SNEGSKA (reference sequence). CDR3 length: 16 residues. The CDR3 DNA reads as TGCAGTGCTACCGGTCTCGATCCCCGTCCCCACAATGAGCAGTTCTTC. This gives the protein CSATGLDPRPHNEQFF.

The chain links TRBV29-1 to TRBJ2-7, with a weak D call TRBD2 (5 bases). The V end was cut by 2 bases, the J end by 4 bases, with 12 bases between. CDR1 and CDR2 (germline): SQVTM, ANQGSEA. The CDR3 runs to 13 residues. The CDR3 reads CSVEPGVGYEQYF. CDR3 nucleotide sequence: TGCAGCGTTGAACCCGGGGTTGGGTACGAGCAGTACTTC.

This clonotype was seen a handful of times. The chain links TRBV21-1 to TRBJ2-7; the D call in the table, TRBD2, was not verified against the DNA. TRBV21-1 represents a pseudogene. The CDR3 sequence is 16 residues long. For the CDR3, the DNA is TGTGCCAGCAGCACCCTTCAGGAGCGGAGAACCTACGAGCAGTACTTC. This encodes CASSTLQERRTYEQYF.

V and J are TRBV5-4 and TRBJ2-3, with D tentatively TRBD1 (5 bases). The CDR3 covers 14 residues. Germline CDR1 reads SGHNT; CDR2 reads YYREEE (reference sequence). V lost 1 base and J lost 4, with 10 bases in between. The DNA of the CDR3 is TGTGCCAGCAGCTTGAAAAGGGGCCCAGATACGCAGTATTTT. It encodes CASSLKRGPDTQYF.

This clonotype was counted many times. The chain combines TRBV12-3 or TRBV12-4 with TRBJ1-2; TRBD1 matches at 10 bases. The CDR3 has 15 residues. V shed 5 bases, J shed 7 bases, and the junction held 10 bases outside the gene matches. CDR3 region: CASSPLGQGVGGYTF. DNA for the CDR3: TGTGCCAGCAGTCCCCTCGGACAGGGGGTTGGTGGCTACACCTTC.

The table lists this clonotype with many counts. The rearrangement links TRBV3-1 to TRBJ2-7, with TRBD2 matching over 8 bases. J was trimmed by 9 bases and V by 4 bases; bases with no gene match: 8. This CDR3 is built from 13 residues. Germline V gene data show CDR1 as LGHDT and CDR2 as YNNKEL (reference sequence). Here the CDR3 DNA reads TGTGCCAGCAGCCCTATAGACCGGGGGGGGCAGTACTTC. Protein product: CASSPIDRGGQYF.

The genes are TRBV9 and TRBJ2-5; TRBD2 matches at 7 bases. There are 13 residues in the CDR3. The J segment lost 4 bases and the V segment lost 4 bases, leaving 4 bases of the junction unmatched. Per germline, CDR1 SGDLS and CDR2 YYNGEE. The CDR3 DNA follows: TGTGCCAGCAGCTCAGGACTAGGAGAGACCCAGTACTTC. Amino acid sequence: CASSSGLGETQYF.

This clonotype was detected ten times or more. The genes are TRBV10-3 and TRBJ2-7; unclear D gene. Germline values: CDR1 ENHRY, CDR2 SYGVKD. The V and J ends lost 1 base and 4 bases respectively, with 2 bases between them. This CDR3 is built from 11 residues. CDR3 region: CAISEYYEQYF. Here the CDR3 DNA reads TGTGCCATCAGTGAGTATTACGAGCAGTACTTC.

This clonotype was recorded at least ten times. This chain uses TRBV4-3 with TRBJ2-3, with TRBD2 as a possible D gene (6 bases). Germline V gene lookup returns CDR1 LGHNA and CDR2 YSLEER. The V gene lost 6 bases and the J gene lost 5 bases, with 12 bases spanning the gap. CDR3 size: 13 residues. CDR3 amino acids: CASSLSAGDTQYF. CDR3 DNA: TGCGCCAGCAGTCTTTCAGCGGGAGATACGCAGTATTTT.

This clonotype occurred once. The rearrangement joins TRBV21-1 to TRBJ1-1; TRBD1 is the table's D call, not checked against the DNA. TRBV21-1 has pseudogene status. The CDR3 is 14 residues long. The CDR3 DNA reads as TGTGCCAGCAGCTCGAAAACCCGGGACACTGAAGCTTTCTTT. Translation: CASSSKTRDTEAFF.

This clonotype was seen ten or more times. This chain uses TRBV12-3 or TRBV12-4 with TRBJ2-5; D call uncertain. The CDR3 extends over 15 amino acids. Trimming took off 5 bases at V and 3 bases at J, with 16 bases between the two ends. In DNA form, the CDR3 reads TGTGCCAGCAGTCTGCCGGGCAGATTGGAAGAGACCCAGTACTTC. Translation gives CASSLPGRLEETQYF.

At least ten counts were recorded for this clonotype. This chain connects TRBV4-3 to TRBJ1-2; D is perhaps TRBD1 (5 bases). The germline V gene encodes CDR1 LGHNA and CDR2 YSLEER. The CDR3 is 14 residues long. V lost 4 bases and J lost 4, with 13 bases in between. The CDR3 sequence is CASSPATGAYGYTF. The CDR3 nucleotides are TGCGCCAGCAGCCCCGCGACCGGGGCCTATGGCTACACCTTC.